This TCR beta chain was identified during a study of cytomegalovirus exposure and HLA in healthy donors. About the study: Within the Caucasian-associated ancestry cluster were approximately 77% of the approximately 390 genotyped donors. Study-level results: No immune exposure information besides CMV serostatus was available. A previous analysis found most TCR beta V segments productive roughly 87% or roughly 30% of the time.

CDR1 and CDR2 from the germline V gene are SSHAT and FNYEAQ (reference sequence). This CDR3 is 13 amino acids long. Amplification used 60 Vbeta primers and 13 Jbeta primers. The repertoire was sequenced with immunoSEQ multiplex PCR; TCRdb's copy has only in-frame clones and lacks some. The data contain over 150,000 clones, around 78% of them singletons. To note about this clone: Its specificity is not known. The junction shows a germline mismatch at one end, possibly a read error.

The sequencing sample was made of PBMCs. The sequence came from a woman in her 50s in good health and CMV-seropositive. The rearrangement uses TRBV7-7 and TRBJ2-1; 8 nucleotides agree with TRBD1. The CDR3, as DNA: TGTGCTAGCAGCATGGACAGGGAAAATGAGCAGTTCTTC. This sequence encodes CASSMDRENEQFF.